The clone carrying this T cell receptor (beta chain) turned up a few times. The antigen is undetermined. This specimen belongs to a study of cytotoxic CD8 clonotypes in ibrutinib-treated CLL. Overall study context: Following a median roughly 12 months of treatment, with a range of 6 to 36, response samples were taken.

Looked up from germline, CDR1 is SGHRS and CDR2 is YFSETQ. The CDR3 totals 12 residues. The V gene lost 1 base and the J gene lost 3 bases, with 5 bases spanning the gap. Clones were sequenced by immunoSEQ multiplex PCR, and TCRdb holds only the in-frame ones, with some missing. This sample has more than 300,000 clones, with almost 80% found just once. Study results and caveats: Clonality (at baseline) was higher than in age-matched healthy donors and tracked circulating CD8+ T-cell counts.

This receptor was identified in a human donor with chronic lymphocytic leukemia. The rearrangement joins TRBV5-1 to TRBJ2-7; D is uncertain. This material consisted of PBMCs, taken before ibrutinib treatment. DNA of the CDR3: TGCGCCAGCAGCTTGCACAACTACGAGCAGTACTTC. It specifies CASSLHNYEQYF.